This TCR beta chain was recorded in a study of CD8+ T cells in alopecia areata. Study as a whole: The protocol delivered tofacitinib for 6 to 18 months, then withdrew it for 6 months.

Study-wide points: Possibly because of HLA-related factors, TCR sharing was less clear across patients than in mice.

Note on this clone: Antigen unknown.

The treatment is: oral pan-JAK inhibitor, 5-10 mg twice daily. Extraction and reverse transcription of RNA yielded cDNA as the sequencing template. Sequencing used immunoSEQ multiplex PCR; TCRdb keeps in-frame clones, though not all of them. The repertoire consists of 150,000 to 200,000 clones, with 60% to 75% occurring once and the leading ten covering around 14%. This receptor was obtained from a human donor with alopecia areata. This specimen consisted of CD4+ T cells sorted from blood, obtained at week 24, from a patient treated with tofacitinib.

CDR3 DNA sequence: TGCGCCAGCAGCATCCAGACAGGGTTGGTTGGCTACACCTTC. Its protein is CASSIQTGLVGYTF. The V call is TRBV5-1, the J call TRBJ1-2; 7 bases map to TRBD1. The V gene end was trimmed by 4 bases and the J gene end by 7 bases; junction bases not matched to a gene: 10. CDR1 and CDR2 (germline): SGHRS, YFSETQ. CDR3 length: 14 residues.